The rows below give T cell receptor beta chains drawn from one sample of a study of early T cells in non-severe SARS-CoV-2 infection. TCRdb used MiXCR to reprocess the 5' RACE reads, holding one entry per CDR3 protein. Of more than 70,000 distinct CDR3 sequences listed, 10% to 15% were seen once; the top ten hold 6.5%. Sequencing was carried out using whole blood. These TCRs come from an adult who was a healthcare worker with PCR-confirmed SARS-CoV-2 infection or an uninfected control (not recorded which). Both conserved end residues are part of each CDR3. The D gene is left open where the match is weak. Some rows have no size entry. The others give once, few or many, or a class for an expanded clone.

v_gene: TRBV10-3; d_gene: -; abundance: -; j_gene: TRBJ1-1; CDR3aa: CAIRNSGRRTEAFF; CDR3nt: TGTGCCATCAGGAACTCAGGGAGGCGAACTGAAGCTTTCTTT
v_gene: TRBV7-2; d_gene: TRBD2; abundance: few; j_gene: TRBJ2-5; CDR3aa: CASSLAASGRARETQYF; CDR3nt: TGTGCCAGCAGCTTAGCGGCCAGCGGGAGGGCCCGAGAGACCCAGTACTTC
v_gene: TRBV20-1; d_gene: TRBD2; abundance: few; j_gene: TRBJ2-7; CDR3aa: CSARDATSSHEQYF; CDR3nt: TGCAGTGCTAGAGATGCGACTAGCAGCCACGAGCAGTACTTC
v_gene: TRBV20-1; d_gene: TRBD1; abundance: few; j_gene: TRBJ1-2; CDR3aa: CSAGTGVGYTF; CDR3nt: TGCAGTGCAGGGACAGGGGTTGGCTACACCTTC
v_gene: TRBV20-1; d_gene: -; abundance: once; j_gene: TRBJ2-3; CDR3aa: CSALVGDTQYF; CDR3nt: TGCAGTGCTCTAGTGGGGGATACGCAGTATTTT
v_gene: TRBV6-2/TRBV6-3; d_gene: TRBD2; abundance: -; j_gene: TRBJ2-1; CDR3aa: CASSLRTSGYNEQFF; CDR3nt: TGTGCCAGCAGTCTAAGGACTAGCGGCTACAATGAGCAGTTCTTC
v_gene: TRBV4-3; d_gene: -; abundance: many; j_gene: TRBJ2-5; CDR3aa: CASSDGRGETQYF; CDR3nt: TGCGCCAGCAGCGATGGACGGGGAGAGACCCAGTACTTC
v_gene: TRBV24-1; d_gene: -; abundance: many; j_gene: TRBJ1-2; CDR3aa: CATSPAGTNYGYTF; CDR3nt: TGTGCCACCAGTCCGGCAGGAACTAACTATGGCTACACCTTC
v_gene: TRBV6-2/TRBV6-3; d_gene: TRBD1; abundance: few; j_gene: TRBJ1-5; CDR3aa: CASTPGDRGNQPQHF; CDR3nt: TGTGCCAGCACCCCGGGGGACAGGGGGAATCAGCCCCAGCATTTT
v_gene: TRBV10-3; d_gene: -; abundance: many; j_gene: TRBJ2-7; CDR3aa: CAISDNQADEQYF; CDR3nt: TGTGCCATCAGTGACAACCAGGCGGACGAGCAGTACTTC
v_gene: TRBV11-2; d_gene: -; abundance: many; j_gene: TRBJ2-2; CDR3aa: CASSLGQGDTGELFF; CDR3nt: TGTGCCAGCAGCTTGGGGCAGGGAGATACCGGGGAGCTGTTTTTT
v_gene: TRBV7-3; d_gene: -; abundance: few; j_gene: TRBJ2-2; CDR3aa: CASSLTWPSGELFF; CDR3nt: TGTGCCAGCAGCTTAACGTGGCCGAGCGGGGAGCTGTTTTTT
v_gene: TRBV6-1; d_gene: -; abundance: few; j_gene: TRBJ2-5; CDR3aa: CASSELGTQYF; CDR3nt: TGTGCCAGCAGTGAATTGGGGACCCAGTACTTC
v_gene: TRBV10-3; d_gene: -; abundance: few; j_gene: TRBJ2-5; CDR3aa: CAIGKQGETQYF; CDR3nt: TGTGCCATCGGCAAACAGGGAGAGACCCAGTACTTC
v_gene: TRBV7-2; d_gene: -; abundance: -; j_gene: TRBJ2-3; CDR3aa: CASSLSSLSDTQYF; CDR3nt: TGTGCCAGCAGCTTAAGTAGTTTGTCAGATACGCAGTATTTT
v_gene: TRBV29-1; d_gene: -; abundance: -; j_gene: TRBJ1-1; CDR3aa: CSVEGGLNTEAFF; CDR3nt: TGCAGCGTTGAAGGTGGTTTGAACACTGAAGCTTTCTTT
v_gene: TRBV20-1; d_gene: TRBD2; abundance: few; j_gene: TRBJ2-1; CDR3aa: CSARTSGRSEDEQFF; CDR3nt: TGCAGTGCTCGGACTAGCGGGAGGAGCGAGGATGAGCAGTTCTTC
v_gene: TRBV25-1; d_gene: TRBD1; abundance: few; j_gene: TRBJ2-5; CDR3aa: CASSVGGTGQETQYF; CDR3nt: TGTGCCAGCAGTGTTGGTGGGACAGGGCAAGAGACCCAGTACTTC
v_gene: TRBV4-3; d_gene: TRBD1; abundance: many; j_gene: TRBJ2-6; CDR3aa: CASSQDPRDRGYLGVGSGANVLTF; CDR3nt: TGCGCCAGCAGCCAAGACCCCCGGGACAGGGGGTACCTGGGAGTGGGCTCTGGGGCCAACGTCCTGACTTTC
v_gene: TRBV12-3/TRBV12-4; d_gene: TRBD1; abundance: few; j_gene: TRBJ2-2; CDR3aa: CASSQGQGNTGELFF; CDR3nt: TGTGCCAGCAGTCAGGGACAGGGTAACACCGGGGAGCTGTTTTTT
v_gene: TRBV30; d_gene: -; abundance: few; j_gene: TRBJ1-2; CDR3aa: CAWSEFRQSYGYTF; CDR3nt: TGTGCCTGGAGTGAGTTTCGACAGAGCTATGGCTACACCTTC
v_gene: TRBV24-1; d_gene: TRBD1; abundance: many; j_gene: TRBJ2-7; CDR3aa: CATSEAGGTYEQYF; CDR3nt: TGTGCCACCAGTGAGGCAGGGGGCACCTACGAGCAGTACTTC
v_gene: TRBV5-1; d_gene: TRBD2; abundance: few; j_gene: TRBJ2-7; CDR3aa: CASSKRSLAGAPSSYEQYF; CDR3nt: TGCGCCAGCAGCAAACGATCACTAGCGGGAGCCCCGAGCTCCTACGAGCAGTACTTC
v_gene: TRBV7-9; d_gene: -; abundance: -; j_gene: TRBJ2-6; CDR3aa: CASSYTKGVLTF; CDR3nt: TGTGCCAGCAGCTATACGAAGGGCGTCCTGACTTTC
v_gene: TRBV3-1; d_gene: -; abundance: few; j_gene: TRBJ2-5; CDR3aa: CASSQPRRERETQYF; CDR3nt: TGTGCCAGCAGCCAACCTCGGAGGGAGAGGGAGACCCAGTACTTC
v_gene: TRBV11-3; d_gene: -; abundance: -; j_gene: TRBJ1-5; CDR3aa: CASSPRLWEPQHF; CDR3nt: TGTGCCAGCAGCCCCAGGTTATGGGAGCCCCAGCATTTT
v_gene: TRBV18; d_gene: -; abundance: -; j_gene: TRBJ1-1; CDR3aa: CASSQQQGSDTEAFF; CDR3nt: TGTGCCAGCTCACAGCAACAGGGATCGGACACTGAAGCTTTCTTT
v_gene: TRBV7-9; d_gene: -; abundance: -; j_gene: TRBJ2-1; CDR3aa: CATPAGLNEQFF; CDR3nt: TGTGCCACCCCGGCCGGACTAAATGAGCAGTTCTTC
v_gene: TRBV20-1; d_gene: -; abundance: once; j_gene: TRBJ2-1; CDR3aa: CSARWGGDEQFF; CDR3nt: TGCAGTGCTAGATGGGGGGGCGATGAGCAGTTCTTC
v_gene: TRBV6-6; d_gene: TRBD2; abundance: -; j_gene: TRBJ2-3; CDR3aa: CASSYPQIAGGTDTQYF; CDR3nt: TGTGCCAGCAGTTACCCACAGATAGCGGGGGGCACAGATACGCAGTATTTT
v_gene: TRBV12-3/TRBV12-4; d_gene: TRBD1; abundance: many; j_gene: TRBJ1-1; CDR3aa: CASSTGQGRPEAFF; CDR3nt: TGTGCCAGCAGCACGGGACAGGGGAGACCTGAAGCTTTCTTT